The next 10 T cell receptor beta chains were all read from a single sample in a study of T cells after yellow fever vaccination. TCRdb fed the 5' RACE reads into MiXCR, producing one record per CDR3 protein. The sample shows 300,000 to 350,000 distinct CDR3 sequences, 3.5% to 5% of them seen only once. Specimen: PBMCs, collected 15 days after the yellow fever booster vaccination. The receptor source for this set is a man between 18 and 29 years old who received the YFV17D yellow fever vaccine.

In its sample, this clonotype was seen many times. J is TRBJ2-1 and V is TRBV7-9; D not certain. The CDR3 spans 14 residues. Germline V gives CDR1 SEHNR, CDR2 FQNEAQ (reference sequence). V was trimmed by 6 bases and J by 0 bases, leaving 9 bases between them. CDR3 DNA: TGTGCCAGCAGTCGCGGAAGCTCCTACAATGAGCAGTTCTTC. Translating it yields CASSRGSSYNEQFF.

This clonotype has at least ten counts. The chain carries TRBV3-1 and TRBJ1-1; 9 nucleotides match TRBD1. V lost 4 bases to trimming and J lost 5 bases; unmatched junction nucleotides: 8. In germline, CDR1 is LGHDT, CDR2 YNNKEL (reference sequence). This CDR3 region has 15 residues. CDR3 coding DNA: TGTGCCAGCAGCCGCTTTGGGACAGGGATAACTGAAGCTTTCTTT. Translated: CASSRFGTGITEAFF.

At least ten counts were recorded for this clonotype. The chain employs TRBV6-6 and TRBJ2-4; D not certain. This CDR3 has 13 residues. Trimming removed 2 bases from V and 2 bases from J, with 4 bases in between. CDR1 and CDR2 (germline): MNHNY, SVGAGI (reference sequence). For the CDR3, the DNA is TGTGCCAGCAGTTACAACACCAAAAACATTCAGTACTTC. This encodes CASSYNTKNIQYF.

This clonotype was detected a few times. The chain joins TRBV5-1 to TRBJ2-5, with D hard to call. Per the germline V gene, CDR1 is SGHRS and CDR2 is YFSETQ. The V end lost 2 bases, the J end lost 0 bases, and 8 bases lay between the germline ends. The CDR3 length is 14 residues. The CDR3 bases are TGCGCCAGCAGCTTAAACATGTACCAAGAGACCCAGTACTTC. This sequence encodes CASSLNMYQETQYF.

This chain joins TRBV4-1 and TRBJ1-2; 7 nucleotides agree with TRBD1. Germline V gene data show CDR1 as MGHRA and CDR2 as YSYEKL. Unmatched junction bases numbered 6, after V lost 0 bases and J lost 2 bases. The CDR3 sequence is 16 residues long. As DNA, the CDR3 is TGCGCCAGCAGCCAAGAGACAGGGCAACTCAACTATGGCTACACCTTC. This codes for CASSQETGQLNYGYTF.

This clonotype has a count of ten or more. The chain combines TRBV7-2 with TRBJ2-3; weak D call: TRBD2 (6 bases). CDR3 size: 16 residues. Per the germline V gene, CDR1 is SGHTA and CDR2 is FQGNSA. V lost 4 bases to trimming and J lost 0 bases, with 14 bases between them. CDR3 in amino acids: CASSYPGGYSTDTQYF. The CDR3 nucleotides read TGTGCCAGCAGCTACCCCGGGGGTTACAGCACAGATACGCAGTATTTT.

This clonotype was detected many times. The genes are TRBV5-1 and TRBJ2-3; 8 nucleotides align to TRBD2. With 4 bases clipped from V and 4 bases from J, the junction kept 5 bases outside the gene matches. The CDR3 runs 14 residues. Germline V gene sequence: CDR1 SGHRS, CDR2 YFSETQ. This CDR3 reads CASSPGLEADTQYF. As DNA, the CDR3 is TGCGCCAGCAGCCCGGGACTAGAGGCAGATACGCAGTATTTT.

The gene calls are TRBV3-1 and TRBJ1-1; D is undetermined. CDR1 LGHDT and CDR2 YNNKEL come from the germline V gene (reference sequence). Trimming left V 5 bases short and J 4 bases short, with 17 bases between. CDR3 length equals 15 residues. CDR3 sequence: CASSEADPGGTEAFF. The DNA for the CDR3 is TGTGCCAGCAGCGAGGCGGACCCAGGTGGCACTGAAGCTTTCTTT. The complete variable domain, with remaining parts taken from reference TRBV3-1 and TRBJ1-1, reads DTAVSQTPKYLVTQMGNDKSIKCEQNLGHDTMYWYKQDSKKFLKIMFSYNNKELIINETVPNRFSPKSPDKAHLNLHINSLELGDSAVYFCASSEADPGGTEAFFGQGTRLTVV.

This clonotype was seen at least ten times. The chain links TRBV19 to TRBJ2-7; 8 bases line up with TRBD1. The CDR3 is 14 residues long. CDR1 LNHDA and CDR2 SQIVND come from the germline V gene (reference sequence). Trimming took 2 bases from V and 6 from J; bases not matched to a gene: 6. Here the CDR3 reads CASSIRQGAVEQYF. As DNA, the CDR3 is TGTGCCAGTAGTATAAGGCAGGGGGCGGTCGAGCAGTACTTC.

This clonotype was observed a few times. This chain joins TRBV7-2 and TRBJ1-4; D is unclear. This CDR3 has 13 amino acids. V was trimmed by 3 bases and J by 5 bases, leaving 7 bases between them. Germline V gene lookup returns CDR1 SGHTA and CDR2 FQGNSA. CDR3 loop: CASSFTGNEKLFF. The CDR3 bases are TGTGCCAGCAGCTTTACGGGGAATGAAAAACTGTTTTTT.